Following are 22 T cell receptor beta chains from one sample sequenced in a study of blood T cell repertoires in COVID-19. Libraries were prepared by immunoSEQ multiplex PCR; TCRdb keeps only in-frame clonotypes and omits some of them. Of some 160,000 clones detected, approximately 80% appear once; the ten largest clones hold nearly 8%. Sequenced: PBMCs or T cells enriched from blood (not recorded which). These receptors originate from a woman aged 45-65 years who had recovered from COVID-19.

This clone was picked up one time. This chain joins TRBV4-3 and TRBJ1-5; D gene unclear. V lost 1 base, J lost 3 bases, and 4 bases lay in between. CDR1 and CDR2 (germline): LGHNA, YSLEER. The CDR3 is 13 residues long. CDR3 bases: TGCGCCAGCAGCCAAGCTGTCAATCAGCCCCAGCATTTT. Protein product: CASSQAVNQPQHF.

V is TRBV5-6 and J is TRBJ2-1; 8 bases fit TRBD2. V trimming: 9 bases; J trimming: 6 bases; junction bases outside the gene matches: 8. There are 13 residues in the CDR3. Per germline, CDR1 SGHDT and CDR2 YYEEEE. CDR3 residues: CATGKRESNEQFF. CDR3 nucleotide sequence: TGTGCCACCGGAAAGCGGGAGTCCAATGAGCAGTTCTTC.

The CDR3 is CASSPLGGPLELDTQYF. The CDR3 nucleotides read TGTGCCAGCAGTCCCCTTGGGGGCCCTCTTGAGCTGGATACGCAGTATTTT. The chain links TRBV27 to TRBJ2-3, with D perhaps matching TRBD1 (6 bases). The CDR3 contains 17 residues. The V gene lost 5 bases and the J gene lost 6 bases, with 24 bases spanning the gap. Germline-derived CDR1 and CDR2 are MNHEY and SMNVEV (reference sequence).

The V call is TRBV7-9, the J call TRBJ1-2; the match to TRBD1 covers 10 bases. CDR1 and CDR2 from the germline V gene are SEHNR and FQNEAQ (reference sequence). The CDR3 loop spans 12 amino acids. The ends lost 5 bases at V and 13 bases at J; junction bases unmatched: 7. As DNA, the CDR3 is TGTGCCAGCAGCCGGGACAGGGGCAGGGGCACCTTC. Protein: CASSRDRGRGTF.

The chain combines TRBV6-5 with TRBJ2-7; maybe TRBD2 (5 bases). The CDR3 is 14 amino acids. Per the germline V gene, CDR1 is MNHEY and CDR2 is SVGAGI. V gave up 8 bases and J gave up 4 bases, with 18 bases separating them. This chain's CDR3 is CASCYNVGVYEQYF. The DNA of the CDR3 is TGTGCCAGCTGCTACAATGTGGGAGTATACGAGCAGTACTTC.

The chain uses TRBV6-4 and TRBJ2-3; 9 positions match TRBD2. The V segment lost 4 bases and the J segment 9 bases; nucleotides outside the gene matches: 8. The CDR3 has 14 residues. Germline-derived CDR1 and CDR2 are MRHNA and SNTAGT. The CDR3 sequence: CASSAGGGAETQYF. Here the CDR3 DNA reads TGTGCCAGCAGTGCCGGCGGGGGGGCGGAAACGCAGTATTTT.

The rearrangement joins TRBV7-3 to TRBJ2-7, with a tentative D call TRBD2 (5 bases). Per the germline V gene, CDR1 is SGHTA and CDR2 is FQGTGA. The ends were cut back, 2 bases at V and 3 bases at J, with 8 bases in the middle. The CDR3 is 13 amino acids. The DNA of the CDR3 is TGTGCCAGCAGCTTATCCGAGGGCTACGAGCAGTACTTC. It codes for CASSLSEGYEQYF.

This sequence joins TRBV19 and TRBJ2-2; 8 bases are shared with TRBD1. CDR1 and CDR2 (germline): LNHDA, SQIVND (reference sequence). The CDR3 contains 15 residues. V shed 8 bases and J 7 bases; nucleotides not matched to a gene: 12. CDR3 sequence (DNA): TGTGCCAGTCGTGGGGCAGGGGGCTCGGGCGGGGAGCTGTTTTTT. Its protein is CASRGAGGSGGELFF. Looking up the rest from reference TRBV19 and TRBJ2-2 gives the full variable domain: DGGITQSPKYLFRKEGQNVTLSCEQNLNHDAMYWYRQDPGQGLRLIYYSQIVNDFQKGDIAEGYSVSREKKESFPLTVTSAQKNPTAFYLCASRGAGGSGGELFFGEGSRLTVL.

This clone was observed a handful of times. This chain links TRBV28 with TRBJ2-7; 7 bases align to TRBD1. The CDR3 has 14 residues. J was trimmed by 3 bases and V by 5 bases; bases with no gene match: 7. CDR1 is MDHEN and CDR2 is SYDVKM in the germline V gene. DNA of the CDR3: TGTGCCAGCAGTACCGGGACAGTGCTCTACGAGCAGTACTTC. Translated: CASSTGTVLYEQYF.

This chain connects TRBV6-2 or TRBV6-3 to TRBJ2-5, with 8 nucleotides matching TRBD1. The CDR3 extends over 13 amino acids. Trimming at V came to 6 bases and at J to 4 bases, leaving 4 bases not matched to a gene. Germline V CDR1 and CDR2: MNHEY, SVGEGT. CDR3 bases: TGTGCCAGCAGCGACAGGGGTCGAGAGACCCAGTACTTC. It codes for CASSDRGRETQYF.

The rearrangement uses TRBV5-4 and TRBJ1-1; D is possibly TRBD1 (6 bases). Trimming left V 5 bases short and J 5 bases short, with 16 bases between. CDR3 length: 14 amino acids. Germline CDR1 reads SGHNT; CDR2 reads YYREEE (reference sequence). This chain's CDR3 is CASRPGAGVTEAFF. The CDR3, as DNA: TGTGCCAGCAGGCCAGGGGCCGGAGTGACTGAAGCTTTCTTT.

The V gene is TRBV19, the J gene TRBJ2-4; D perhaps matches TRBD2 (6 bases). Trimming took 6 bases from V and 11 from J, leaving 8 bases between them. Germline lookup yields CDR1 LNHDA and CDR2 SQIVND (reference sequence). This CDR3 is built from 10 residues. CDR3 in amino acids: CASRGTFQYF. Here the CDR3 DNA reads TGTGCCAGTAGAGGGACTTTTCAGTACTTC.

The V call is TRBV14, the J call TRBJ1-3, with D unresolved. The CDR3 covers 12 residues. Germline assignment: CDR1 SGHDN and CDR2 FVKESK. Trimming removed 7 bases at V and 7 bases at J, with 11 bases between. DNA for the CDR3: TGTGCCAGCAAACGACGAGGGAACACCATATATTTT. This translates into CASKRRGNTIYF.

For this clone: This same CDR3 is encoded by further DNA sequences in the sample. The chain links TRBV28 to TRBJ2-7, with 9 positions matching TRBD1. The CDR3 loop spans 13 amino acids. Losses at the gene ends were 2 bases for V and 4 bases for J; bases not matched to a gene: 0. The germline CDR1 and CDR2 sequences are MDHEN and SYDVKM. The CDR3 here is CASSLDRGYEQYF. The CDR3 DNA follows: TGTGCCAGCAGTTTAGACAGGGGGTACGAGCAGTACTTC.

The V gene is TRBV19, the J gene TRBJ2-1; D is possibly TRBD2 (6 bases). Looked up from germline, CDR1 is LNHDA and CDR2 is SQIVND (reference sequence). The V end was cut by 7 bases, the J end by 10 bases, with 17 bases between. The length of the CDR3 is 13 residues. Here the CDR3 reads CASKVGGREEQFF. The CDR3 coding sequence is TGTGCCAGTAAGGTCGGGGGAAGGGAAGAGCAGTTCTTC.

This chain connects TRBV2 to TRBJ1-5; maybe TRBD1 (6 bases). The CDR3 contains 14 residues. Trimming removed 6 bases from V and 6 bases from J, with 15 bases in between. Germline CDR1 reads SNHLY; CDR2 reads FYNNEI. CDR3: CASSQGQVPQPQHF. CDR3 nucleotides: TGTGCCAGCAGCCAGGGGCAGGTGCCTCAGCCCCAGCATTTT.

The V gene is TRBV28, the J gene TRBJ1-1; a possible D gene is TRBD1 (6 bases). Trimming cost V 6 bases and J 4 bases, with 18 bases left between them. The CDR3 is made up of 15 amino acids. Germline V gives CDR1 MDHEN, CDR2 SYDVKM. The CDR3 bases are TGTGCCAGCAGACCTTGGGGGCCGCAGGGCACTGAAGCTTTCTTT. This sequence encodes CASRPWGPQGTEAFF.

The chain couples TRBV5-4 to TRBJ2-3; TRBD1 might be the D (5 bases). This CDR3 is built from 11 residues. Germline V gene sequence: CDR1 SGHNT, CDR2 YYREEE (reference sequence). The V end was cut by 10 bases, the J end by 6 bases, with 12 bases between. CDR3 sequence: CAFPRGDTQYF. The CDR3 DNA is TGTGCCTTCCCTAGGGGCGATACGCAGTATTTT.

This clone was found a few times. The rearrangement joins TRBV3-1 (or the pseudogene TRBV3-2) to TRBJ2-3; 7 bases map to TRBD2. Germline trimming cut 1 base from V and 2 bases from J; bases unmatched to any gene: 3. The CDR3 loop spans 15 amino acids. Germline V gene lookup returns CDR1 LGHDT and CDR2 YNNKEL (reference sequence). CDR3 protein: CASSQAGGVTDTQYF. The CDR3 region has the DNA TGTGCCAGCAGCCAAGCGGGAGGAGTCACAGATACGCAGTATTTT.

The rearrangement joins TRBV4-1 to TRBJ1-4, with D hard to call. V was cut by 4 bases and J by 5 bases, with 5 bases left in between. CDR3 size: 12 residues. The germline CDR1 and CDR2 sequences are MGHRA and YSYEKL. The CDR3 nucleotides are TGCGCCAGCAGCCTTGAGAATGAAAAACTGTTTTTT. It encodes CASSLENEKLFF.

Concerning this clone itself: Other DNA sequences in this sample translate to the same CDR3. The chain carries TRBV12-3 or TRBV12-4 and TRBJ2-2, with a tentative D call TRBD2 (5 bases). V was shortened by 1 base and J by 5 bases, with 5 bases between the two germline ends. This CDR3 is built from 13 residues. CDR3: CASSLGGTGELFF. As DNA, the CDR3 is TGTGCCAGCAGTTTAGGAGGGACCGGGGAGCTGTTTTTT.

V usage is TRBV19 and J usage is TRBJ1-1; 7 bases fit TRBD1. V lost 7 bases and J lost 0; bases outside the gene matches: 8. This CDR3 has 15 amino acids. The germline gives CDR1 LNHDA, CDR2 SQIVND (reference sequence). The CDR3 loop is CASKRQGTMNTEAFF. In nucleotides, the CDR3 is TGTGCCAGTAAGAGACAGGGCACGATGAACACTGAAGCTTTCTTT.